The following is a T cell receptor beta chain sequence with its context. The table came from immunoSEQ multiplex PCR; TCRdb's copy has only in-frame clones and leaves some out. The sample records tens of thousands of clones, approximately 95% being singletons. The data were obtained in a study of control samples from healthy donors and cancer patients. The sequencing input was blood. The receptor was derived from a woman aged 30 to 39 in good health.

CDR3 DNA: TGCGCCAGCAGCCTGCAGGGGGGTGGAAACACCATATATTTT. Its translation: CASSLQGGGNTIYF. The rearrangement links TRBV5-1 to TRBJ1-3, with TRBD1 matching 7 bases. This CDR3 has 14 amino acids. Trimming took 4 bases from V and 3 from J; bases not matched to a gene: 4. CDR1 and CDR2 from the germline V gene are SGHRS and YFSETQ.